In its sample, the clone carrying this TCR beta chain was seen a few times. Its antigen is not identified. TCRdb's copy holds only in-frame clones and misses some; the assay was immunoSEQ multiplex PCR. This sample has about 30,000 clones, with roughly four fifths found just once. The CDR3 totals 17 residues. V lost 5 bases and J 0 bases, leaving 19 bases between the germline ends. The germline V gene encodes CDR1 LNHDA and CDR2 SQIVND (reference sequence). The sample is drawn from a study of T cells in narcolepsy. Study information: Patients with NT1 or NT2 and healthy control donors were enrolled.

Findings and caveats of the study: No autoreactive T cell clone sequences appeared in some memory CD4+ repertoires. Healthy controls reportedly lacked the autoreactive clonotypes serially found in patients' blood. Comparing one patient's CSF and blood CD4+ clonotypes highlighted HCRT- and TRIB2-specific autoreactive clonotypes.

This TCR was sampled from a human donor with narcolepsy. The source material was CD45RA- memory CD4+ T cells from PBMCs. V and J are TRBV19 and TRBJ1-1; D might be TRBD1 (5 bases). The CDR3 nucleotides read TGTGCCAGTAGTTCTGGGGCGGGCGTAGGCTTGAACACTGAAGCTTTCTTT. This encodes CASSSGAGVGLNTEAFF.